Shown below are 10 T cell receptor beta chains from a single sample sequenced in a study of blood T cell repertoires in COVID-19. Generated by immunoSEQ multiplex PCR, the TCRdb table keeps only in-frame clones and is missing some. Among 130,000 to 150,000 clones listed, approximately 86% were seen once. Sequencing input: peripheral blood. These receptor sequences come from a woman aged 45-65 years with acute or convalescent COVID-19.

The chain joins TRBV6-2 or TRBV6-3 to TRBJ2-5; 10 bases agree with TRBD2. Per germline, CDR1 MNHEY and CDR2 SVGEGT. CDR3 size: 13 residues. With V trimmed by 6 bases and J by 5 bases, 3 bases remained unmatched. Here the CDR3 DNA reads TGTGCCAGCAGCCGGGGACTAGCGGAGACCCAGTACTTC. Translating gives CASSRGLAETQYF.

The chain combines TRBV5-1 with TRBJ1-2; possibly TRBD1 for D (5 bases). With 4 bases removed from V and 2 bases from J, the gap between germline ends came to 12 bases. The CDR3 is 14 amino acids. CDR1 and CDR2 from the germline V gene are SGHRS and YFSETQ. This CDR3 is CASSPDGGNYGYTF. The CDR3 DNA is TGCGCCAGCAGCCCTGACGGGGGGAACTATGGCTACACCTTC. The full variable domain, with the rest looked up from reference TRBV5-1 and TRBJ1-2, is KAGVTQTPRYLIKTRGQQVTLSCSPISGHRSVSWYQQTPGQGLQFLFEYFSETQRNKGNFPGRFSGRQFSNSRSEMNVSTLELGDSALYLCASSPDGGNYGYTFGSGTRLTVV.

This chain connects TRBV19 to TRBJ2-7; 7 nucleotides match TRBD2. Germline V gives CDR1 LNHDA, CDR2 SQIVND (reference sequence). With V trimmed by 10 bases and J by 0 bases, 6 bases remained unmatched. The CDR3 sequence is 13 residues long. DNA of the CDR3: TGTGCCACCTCTAGCGGAAGCTCCTACGAGCAGTACTTC. It is translated as CATSSGSSYEQYF.

The chain recombines TRBV6-1 with TRBJ2-3; 8 bases map to TRBD2. This CDR3 has 18 amino acids. V dropped 2 bases and J dropped 2; count of bases not matched to a gene: 12. Per germline, CDR1 MNHNS and CDR2 SASEGT. This CDR3 reads CASSEKGFSGIYTDTQYF. In DNA, the CDR3 is TGTGCCAGCAGTGAAAAAGGTTTTAGCGGGATATACACAGATACGCAGTATTTT.

V is TRBV24-1 and J is TRBJ1-2, with 10 bases that match TRBD1. In germline, CDR1 is KGHDR, CDR2 SFDVKD. The CDR3 runs to 16 residues. V was clipped by 4 bases and J by 2 bases; unmatched bases: 6. The chain's CDR3 is CATSDPRQGANYGYTF. DNA of the CDR3: TGTGCCACCAGTGACCCCAGACAGGGGGCGAACTATGGCTACACCTTC.

V usage is TRBV24-1 and J usage is TRBJ2-7; D possibly corresponds to TRBD1 (5 bases). The CDR3 loop spans 15 amino acids. CDR1 is KGHDR and CDR2 is SFDVKD in the germline V gene. The ends were cut back, 4 bases at V and 2 bases at J, with 14 bases in the middle. CDR3 loop: CATSEGQGITYEQYF. Here the CDR3 DNA reads TGTGCCACCAGTGAAGGCCAGGGCATCACCTACGAGCAGTACTTC.

V and J are TRBV19 and TRBJ1-5, with 10 bases aligning to TRBD1. The ends lost 10 bases at V and 6 bases at J; junction bases unmatched: 6. The germline gives CDR1 LNHDA, CDR2 SQIVND (reference sequence). This CDR3 spans 13 amino acids. The CDR3 is CATATGGTQPQHF. The CDR3 nucleotides read TGTGCCACCGCGACAGGGGGCACTCAGCCCCAGCATTTT.

This clone appeared once. The rearrangement joins TRBV9 to TRBJ2-7; D is perhaps TRBD1 (6 bases). Germline loops: CDR1 SGDLS, CDR2 YYNGEE. V was shortened by 4 bases and J by 2 bases, with 13 bases between the two germline ends. CDR3 size: 14 residues. In DNA, the CDR3 is TGTGCCAGCAGCATTTCGGACAGCGCCTACGAGCAGTACTTC. This translates into CASSISDSAYEQYF.

The chain has TRBV10-3 and TRBJ2-5; D possibly corresponds to TRBD1 (5 bases). Germline V gives CDR1 ENHRY, CDR2 SYGVKD. V was pared by 6 bases and J by 5 bases, with 19 bases between. This CDR3 spans 15 amino acids. The CDR3: CAISQKTVVGETQYF. The CDR3 DNA follows: TGTGCCATCAGCCAAAAGACAGTCGTTGGGGAGACCCAGTACTTC.

The chain couples TRBV5-4 to TRBJ2-1; the D gene is possibly TRBD2 (7 bases). CDR1 and CDR2 (germline): SGHNT, YYREEE (reference sequence). The V end lost 3 bases, the J end lost 4 bases, and 20 bases lay between the germline ends. There are 17 residues in the CDR3. The CDR3: CASSSGKQGGGYNEQFF. The CDR3 DNA reads TGTGCCAGCAGCTCCGGGAAACAGGGAGGGGGTTACAATGAGCAGTTCTTC.